A single T cell receptor beta chain is shown here with its context. Source study methods: It was from reference gene primer amplification that nucleated cell counts were estimated. The protocol was immunoSEQ multiplex PCR, while the TCRdb copy is restricted to in-frame clones and leaves out a portion. V, J and clone size are those of that table, while D and trimming were read from the DNA. The data show about 98,000 clones, with 65% to 90% seen just once and approximately 11% held by the top ten. Germline lookup yields CDR1 MGHRA and CDR2 YSYEKL. With 5 bases clipped from V and 3 bases from J, the junction kept 8 bases outside the gene matches. CDR3 length: 17 amino acids. The record originates from a study of blood T cell repertoires in COVID-19. As for the study in general: Some COVID-19 samples were acute and others convalescent; all came from the United States, Italy and Spain. From T cells, B-cell-depleted T cells, or PBMCs came the material, which was cDNA or gDNA.

The rearrangement joins TRBV4-1 to TRBJ2-2; 11 bases match TRBD2. Material for sequencing was peripheral blood. This TCR came from a man in his 70s with active or convalescent COVID-19. The CDR3 region has the DNA TGCGCCAGCAGCTTACCTAGCGGGGGGACTCACACCGGGGAGCTGTTTTTT. It codes for CASSLPSGGTHTGELFF.